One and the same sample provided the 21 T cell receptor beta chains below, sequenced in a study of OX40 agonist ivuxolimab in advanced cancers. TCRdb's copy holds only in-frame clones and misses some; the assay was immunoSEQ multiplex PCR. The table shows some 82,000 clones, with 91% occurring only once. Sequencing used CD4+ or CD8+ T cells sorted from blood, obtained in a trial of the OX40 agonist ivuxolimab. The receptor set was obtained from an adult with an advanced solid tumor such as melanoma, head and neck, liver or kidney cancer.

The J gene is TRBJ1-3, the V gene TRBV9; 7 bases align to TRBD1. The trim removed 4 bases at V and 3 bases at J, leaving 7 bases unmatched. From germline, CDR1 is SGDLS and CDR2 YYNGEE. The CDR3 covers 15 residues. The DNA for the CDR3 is TGTGCCAGCAGCAACCGACAGGGAGGTGGAAACACCATATATTTT. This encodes CASSNRQGGGNTIYF.

The CDR3 region is CASSLTGNEQYF. The CDR3 DNA reads TGTGCCAGCAGTTTGACAGGGAACGAGCAGTACTTC. The rearrangement joins TRBV28 to TRBJ2-7; 7 bases agree with TRBD1. The germline V gene has CDR1 MDHEN and CDR2 SYDVKM. This CDR3 contains 12 residues. J was trimmed by 5 bases and V by 3 bases; bases with no gene match: 1.

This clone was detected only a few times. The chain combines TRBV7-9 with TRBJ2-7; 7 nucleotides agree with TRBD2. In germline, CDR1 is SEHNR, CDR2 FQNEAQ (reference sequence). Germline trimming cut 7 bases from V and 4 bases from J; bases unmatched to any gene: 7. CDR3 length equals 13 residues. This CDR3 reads CASTGGGQYEQYF. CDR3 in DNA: TGTGCCAGCACCGGGGGAGGGCAGTACGAGCAGTACTTC.

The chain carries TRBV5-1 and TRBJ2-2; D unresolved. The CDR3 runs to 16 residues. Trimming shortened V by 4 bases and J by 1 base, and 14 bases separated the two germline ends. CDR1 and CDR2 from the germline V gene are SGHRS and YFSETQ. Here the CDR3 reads CASSPISVGNTGELFF. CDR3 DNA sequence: TGCGCCAGCAGCCCAATTTCGGTAGGGAACACCGGGGAGCTGTTTTTT.

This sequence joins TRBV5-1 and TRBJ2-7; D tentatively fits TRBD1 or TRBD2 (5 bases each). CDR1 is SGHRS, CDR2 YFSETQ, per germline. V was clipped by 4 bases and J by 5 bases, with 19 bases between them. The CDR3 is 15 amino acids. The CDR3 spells CASSPRPSGRNEQYF. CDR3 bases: TGCGCCAGCAGCCCTCGCCCTTCAGGGAGAAACGAGCAGTACTTC.

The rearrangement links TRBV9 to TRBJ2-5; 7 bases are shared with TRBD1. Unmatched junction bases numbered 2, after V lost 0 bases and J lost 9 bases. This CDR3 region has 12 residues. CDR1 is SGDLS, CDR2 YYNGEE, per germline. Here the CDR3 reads CASSVGQGAQYF. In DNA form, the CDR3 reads TGTGCCAGCAGCGTAGGGCAGGGGGCCCAGTACTTC.

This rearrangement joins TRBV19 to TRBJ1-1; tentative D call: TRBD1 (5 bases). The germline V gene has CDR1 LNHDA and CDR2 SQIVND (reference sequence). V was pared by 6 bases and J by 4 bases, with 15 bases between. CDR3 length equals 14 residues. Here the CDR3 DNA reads TGTGCCAGTAGCCGAGGGTTGGGGGGCACTGAAGCTTTCTTT. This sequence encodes CASSRGLGGTEAFF.

DNA for the CDR3: TGCGCCAGCAGCTTGTTCATGGCAGATACGCAGTATTTT. As protein: CASSLFMADTQYF. V is TRBV5-1 and J is TRBJ2-3; no clear D gene. With 1 base removed from V and 4 bases from J, the gap between germline ends came to 7 bases. CDR3 length equals 13 residues. Germline values: CDR1 SGHRS, CDR2 YFSETQ.

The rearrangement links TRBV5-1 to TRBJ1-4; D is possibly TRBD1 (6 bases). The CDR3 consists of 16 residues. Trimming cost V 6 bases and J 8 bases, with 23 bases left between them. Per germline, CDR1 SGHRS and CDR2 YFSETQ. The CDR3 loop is CASTPGGYRAGEKLFF. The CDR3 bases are TGCGCCAGCACACCGGGCGGCTACAGGGCTGGGGAAAAACTGTTTTTT.

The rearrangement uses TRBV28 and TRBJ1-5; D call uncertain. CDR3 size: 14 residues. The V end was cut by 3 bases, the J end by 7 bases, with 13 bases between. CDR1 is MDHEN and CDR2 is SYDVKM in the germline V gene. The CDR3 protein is CASSFPLGGQPQHF. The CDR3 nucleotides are TGTGCCAGCAGTTTCCCCCTGGGTGGCCAGCCCCAGCATTTT.

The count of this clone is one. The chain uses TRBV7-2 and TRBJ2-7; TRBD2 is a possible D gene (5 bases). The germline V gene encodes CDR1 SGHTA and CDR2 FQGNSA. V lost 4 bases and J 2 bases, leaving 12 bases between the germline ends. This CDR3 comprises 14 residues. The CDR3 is CASSSPTGTYEQYF. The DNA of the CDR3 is TGTGCCAGCAGCTCTCCGACGGGGACCTACGAGCAGTACTTC.

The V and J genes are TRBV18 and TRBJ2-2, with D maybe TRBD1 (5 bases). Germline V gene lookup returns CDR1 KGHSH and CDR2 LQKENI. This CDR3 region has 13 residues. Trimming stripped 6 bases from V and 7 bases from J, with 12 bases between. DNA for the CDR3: TGTGCCAGCTCCCTCAGGGCGGTCGGGGAGCTGTTTTTT. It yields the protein CASSLRAVGELFF.

In nucleotides, the CDR3 is TGTGCCAGCAGCTTGATACTAGCGGGGGCTTACGAGCAGTACTTC. It is translated as CASSLILAGAYEQYF. The gene calls are TRBV5-8 and TRBJ2-7; TRBD2 agrees at 11 bases. The CDR3 length is 15 residues. Unmatched junction bases numbered 4, after V lost 1 base and J lost 4 bases. CDR1 SGHTS and CDR2 YDEGEE come from the germline V gene.

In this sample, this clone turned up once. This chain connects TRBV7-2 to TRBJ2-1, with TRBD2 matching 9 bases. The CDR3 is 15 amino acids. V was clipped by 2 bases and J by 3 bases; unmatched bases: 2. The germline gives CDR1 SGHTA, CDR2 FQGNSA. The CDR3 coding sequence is TGTGCCAGCAGCTTACAGCGGGAGGTCTACAATGAGCAGTTCTTC. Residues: CASSLQREVYNEQFF. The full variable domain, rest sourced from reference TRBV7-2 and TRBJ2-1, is GAGVSQSPSNKVTEKGKDVELRCDPISGHTALYWYRQSLGQGLEFLIYFQGNSAPDKSGLPSDRFSAERTGGSVSTLTIQRTQQEDSAVYLCASSLQREVYNEQFFGPGTRLTVL.

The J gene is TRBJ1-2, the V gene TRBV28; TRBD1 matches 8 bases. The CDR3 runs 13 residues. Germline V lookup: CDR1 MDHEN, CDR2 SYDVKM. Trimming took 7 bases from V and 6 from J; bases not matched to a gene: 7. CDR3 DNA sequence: TGTGCCAGCACCGAGGACAGGGTTCATGGCTACACCTTC. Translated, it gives CASTEDRVHGYTF.

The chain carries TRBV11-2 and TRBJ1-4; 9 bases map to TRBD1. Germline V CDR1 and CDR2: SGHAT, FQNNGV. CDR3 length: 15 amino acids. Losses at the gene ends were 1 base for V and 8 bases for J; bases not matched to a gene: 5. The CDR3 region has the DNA TGTGCCAGCAGCTTAGTCGGACAGGGGATAGAAAAACTGTTTTTT. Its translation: CASSLVGQGIEKLFF. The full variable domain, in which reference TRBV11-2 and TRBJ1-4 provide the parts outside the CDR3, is EAGVAQSPRYKIIEKRQSVAFWCNPISGHATLYWYQQILGQGPKLLIQFQNNGVVDDSQLPKDRFSAERLKGVDSTLKIQPAKLEDSAVYLCASSLVGQGIEKLFFGSGTQLSVL.

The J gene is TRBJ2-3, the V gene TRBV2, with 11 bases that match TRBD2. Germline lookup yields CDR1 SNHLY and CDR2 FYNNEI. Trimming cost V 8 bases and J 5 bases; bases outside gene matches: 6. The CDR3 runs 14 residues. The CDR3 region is CASRSGRAGDTQYF. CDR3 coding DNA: TGTGCCAGCCGTAGCGGGAGGGCTGGAGATACGCAGTATTTT.

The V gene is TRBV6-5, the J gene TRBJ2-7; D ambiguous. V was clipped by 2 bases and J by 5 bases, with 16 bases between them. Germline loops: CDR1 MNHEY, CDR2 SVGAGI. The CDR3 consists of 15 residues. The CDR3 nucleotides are TGTGCCAGCAGTTACCGATCAGGACGGATCGACGAGCAGTACTTC. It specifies CASSYRSGRIDEQYF.

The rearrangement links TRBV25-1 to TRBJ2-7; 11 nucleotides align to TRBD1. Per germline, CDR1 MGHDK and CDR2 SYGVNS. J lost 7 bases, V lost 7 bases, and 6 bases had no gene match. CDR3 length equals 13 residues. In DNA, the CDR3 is TGTGCCAGCACCGGACAGGGGGCCAGGGAGCAGTACTTC. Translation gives CASTGQGAREQYF.

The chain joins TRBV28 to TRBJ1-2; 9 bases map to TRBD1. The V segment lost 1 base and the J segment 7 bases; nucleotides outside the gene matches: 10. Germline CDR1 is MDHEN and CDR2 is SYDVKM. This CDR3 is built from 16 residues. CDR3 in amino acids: CASSLYEKRQGGGYTF. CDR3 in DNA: TGTGCCAGCAGTTTATATGAAAAAAGACAGGGGGGTGGCTACACCTTC.

CDR3 DNA sequence: TGTGCCAGCAGCGTAGATCCGGCGATAGCACAGGAGCAGTACTTC. As protein: CASSVDPAIAQEQYF. The chain recombines TRBV9 with TRBJ2-7; D is unresolved. The CDR3 runs to 15 residues. V was cut by 0 bases and J by 7 bases, with 17 bases left in between. CDR1 and CDR2 (germline): SGDLS, YYNGEE.